This T cell receptor (beta chain) came from a study of cytomegalovirus exposure and HLA in healthy donors. Whole-study context: Among about 179 million T cells, an earlier analysis found roughly 120 million unique TCR beta sequences. Study results and limitations: Among TCR beta chains of equal frequency, HLA-associated ones were more clonally expanded in a later analysis.

Germline assignment: CDR1 LGHNA and CDR2 YNFKEQ. The CDR3 totals 16 residues. Trimming cost V 0 bases and J 4 bases; bases outside gene matches: 1. Worth noting for this clone: Its target is unknown.

PCR was performed using 60 Vbeta and 13 Jbeta primers. Sequencing was performed with immunoSEQ multiplex PCR; in TCRdb, only in-frame clones are kept and a portion is missing. Of roughly 180,000 clones in the sample, 65% to 85% were seen once. The clonotype originates from a woman aged 45-65 years in good health and CMV-seropositive. Sample: PBMCs. The chain links TRBV4-2 to TRBJ2-3; 13 nucleotides line up with TRBD2. The CDR3 reads CASSQDGLAGADTQYF. The CDR3 DNA is TGTGCCAGCAGCCAAGATGGACTAGCGGGGGCAGATACGCAGTATTTT.